This is a list of T cell receptor beta chains from one sample in a study of CD8 T cells in ankylosing spondylitis. TCRdb fed the 5' RACE reads into MiXCR, producing one record per CDR3 protein. Here the sample spans around 250,000 distinct CDR3 sequences, approximately 30% being singletons. Material: blood, either unsorted or a sorted T cell fraction (not recorded which). Every receptor here comes from a male donor with ankylosing spondylitis or in good health (not recorded which). Both conserved end residues are part of each CDR3. The order of the fields is clone size, V gene, J gene, D gene, CDR3 DNA, CDR3 protein. The D gene is left open where the match is weak. Rows give clone size only sometimes, using once, few, many, or a class for an expanded clone.

clone_size: -; v_call: TRBV7-2; j_call: TRBJ1-6; d_call: -; cdr3_nt: TGTGCCAGCAGCTTAGGGGTGTATAATTCACCCCTCCACTTT; cdr3_aa: CASSLGVYNSPLHF
clone_size: -; v_call: TRBV5-1; j_call: TRBJ2-5; d_call: -; cdr3_nt: TGCGCCAGCAGCTTGAGGGCCCCCCGCTCCCAAGAGACCCAGTACTTC; cdr3_aa: CASSLRAPRSQETQYF
clone_size: -; v_call: TRBV20-1; j_call: TRBJ2-2; d_call: TRBD2; cdr3_nt: TGCAGTGCTAGAGCCGGGACTATCAACACCGGGGAGCTGTTTTTT; cdr3_aa: CSARAGTINTGELFF
clone_size: few; v_call: TRBV30; j_call: TRBJ1-6; d_call: -; cdr3_nt: TGTGCCTGGAGTGACGGGGCCCGACCGTTGGGTTCACCCCTCCACTTT; cdr3_aa: CAWSDGARPLGSPLHF
clone_size: few; v_call: TRBV5-1; j_call: TRBJ1-6; d_call: -; cdr3_nt: TGCGCCAGCAGCACTAGGACAGATTCACCCCTCCACTTT; cdr3_aa: CASSTRTDSPLHF
clone_size: -; v_call: TRBV5-1; j_call: TRBJ2-1; d_call: -; cdr3_nt: TGCGCCAGCAGCTGGGGTTTTTGGCAGGGAGTGAACAATGAGCAGTTCTTC; cdr3_aa: CASSWGFWQGVNNEQFF
clone_size: -; v_call: TRBV20-1; j_call: TRBJ2-2; d_call: -; cdr3_nt: TGCAGTGCTAGCGGCGGCGGGGAGCTGTTTTTT; cdr3_aa: CSASGGGELFF
clone_size: -; v_call: TRBV4-1; j_call: TRBJ2-3; d_call: TRBD2; cdr3_nt: TGCGCCAGCAGCCTTCTCGGGACTAGCGGGGGGCCACCAAGCACAGATACGCAGTATTTT; cdr3_aa: CASSLLGTSGGPPSTDTQYF
clone_size: -; v_call: TRBV20-1; j_call: TRBJ1-1; d_call: TRBD1; cdr3_nt: TGCAGTGCTAGAGGGGGACAGGGGGACACTGAAGCTTTCTTT; cdr3_aa: CSARGGQGDTEAFF
clone_size: few; v_call: TRBV12-3/TRBV12-4; j_call: TRBJ2-5; d_call: TRBD1; cdr3_nt: TGTGCCAGCAGGACAGGGGAATTCCAAGAGACCCAGTACTTC; cdr3_aa: CASRTGEFQETQYF
clone_size: -; v_call: TRBV30; j_call: TRBJ1-6; d_call: -; cdr3_nt: TGTGCCTGGAGCTCCAGGAACTCACCCCTCCACTTT; cdr3_aa: CAWSSRNSPLHF
clone_size: -; v_call: TRBV12-3/TRBV12-4; j_call: TRBJ2-5; d_call: TRBD1; cdr3_nt: TGTGCCAGCATCACCCCCGGGACAGACCTTTCTCAAGAGACCCAGTACTTC; cdr3_aa: CASITPGTDLSQETQYF
clone_size: -; v_call: TRBV27; j_call: TRBJ2-3; d_call: TRBD2; cdr3_nt: TGTGCCAGCAGTTTTTCCGCTAGCGGGGGGGCCCTGTCGCAGTATTTT; cdr3_aa: CASSFSASGGALSQYF
clone_size: -; v_call: TRBV27; j_call: TRBJ1-6; d_call: -; cdr3_nt: TGTGCCAGCAGTTCCCACAGCCCCAATTCACCCCTCCACTTT; cdr3_aa: CASSSHSPNSPLHF
clone_size: few; v_call: TRBV12-3/TRBV12-4; j_call: TRBJ2-7; d_call: TRBD2; cdr3_nt: TGTGCCAGCAGTCCTCGGACTAGCGGGGGTTACGAGCAGTACTTC; cdr3_aa: CASSPRTSGGYEQYF
clone_size: -; v_call: TRBV20-1; j_call: TRBJ2-5; d_call: -; cdr3_nt: TGCAGTGCTAGAGCTTGGACAGAAGAGACCCAGTACTTC; cdr3_aa: CSARAWTEETQYF
clone_size: -; v_call: TRBV4-1; j_call: TRBJ2-5; d_call: -; cdr3_nt: TGCGCCAGCAGCCGGTGGGGCCGTGAGACCCAGTACTTC; cdr3_aa: CASSRWGRETQYF
clone_size: -; v_call: TRBV29-1; j_call: TRBJ2-5; d_call: TRBD1; cdr3_nt: TGCAGCGTTGAGAAAGACAGGGGGCGCGGAGAGACCCAGTACTTC; cdr3_aa: CSVEKDRGRGETQYF
clone_size: many; v_call: TRBV6-5; j_call: TRBJ2-2; d_call: TRBD1; cdr3_nt: TGTGCCACCAGACAGGGGGCCGGGGAGCTGTTTTTT; cdr3_aa: CATRQGAGELFF
clone_size: few; v_call: TRBV5-1; j_call: TRBJ2-1; d_call: -; cdr3_nt: TGCGCCAGCAGCCCCGCGGCAGGGTCAAGTGAGCAGTTCTTC; cdr3_aa: CASSPAAGSSEQFF
clone_size: few; v_call: TRBV12-3/TRBV12-4; j_call: TRBJ2-5; d_call: TRBD2; cdr3_nt: TGTGCCAGCAGTCCAGGACTAGCGGGGGGGCCTTCGCTCCGGTACTTC; cdr3_aa: CASSPGLAGGPSLRYF
clone_size: -; v_call: TRBV30; j_call: TRBJ1-1; d_call: -; cdr3_nt: TGTGCCTCAACGACTGGGACTGAAGCTTTCTTT; cdr3_aa: CASTTGTEAFF
clone_size: many; v_call: TRBV20-1; j_call: TRBJ2-5; d_call: -; cdr3_nt: TGCAGTGCAGCAGGACCGAGGGGAGAGACCCAGTACTTC; cdr3_aa: CSAAGPRGETQYF
clone_size: -; v_call: TRBV15; j_call: TRBJ1-5; d_call: TRBD1; cdr3_nt: TGTGCCACCAGCCTGACAGGGTTAAATCAGCCCCAGCATTTT; cdr3_aa: CATSLTGLNQPQHF
clone_size: few; v_call: TRBV5-1; j_call: TRBJ2-5; d_call: -; cdr3_nt: TGCGCCAGCAGCCCGCAGGGCAGCAAAGAGACCCAGTACTTC; cdr3_aa: CASSPQGSKETQYF
clone_size: -; v_call: TRBV29-1; j_call: TRBJ1-2; d_call: -; cdr3_nt: TGCAGCGTTACATACGGGGCAGGGAACTATGGCTACACCTTC; cdr3_aa: CSVTYGAGNYGYTF
clone_size: -; v_call: TRBV5-5; j_call: TRBJ2-5; d_call: -; cdr3_nt: TGTGCCAGCAGCTTGGCCTATACTCCCCTGGAGACCCAGTACTTC; cdr3_aa: CASSLAYTPLETQYF
clone_size: -; v_call: TRBV7-9; j_call: TRBJ2-1; d_call: TRBD1; cdr3_nt: TGTGCCAGCAGCCCCAACAGGGGGGCTAACAATGAGCACTTCTTC; cdr3_aa: CASSPNRGANNEHFF
clone_size: -; v_call: TRBV25-1; j_call: TRBJ1-5; d_call: -; cdr3_nt: TGTGCCAGCAGTGACGGGACGGCGAGCAATCAGCCCCAGCATTTT; cdr3_aa: CASSDGTASNQPQHF
clone_size: -; v_call: TRBV12-3/TRBV12-4; j_call: TRBJ2-7; d_call: -; cdr3_nt: TGTGCCAGCAGCCGTCTGTGGGGCGTATCCTACGAGCAGTACTTC; cdr3_aa: CASSRLWGVSYEQYF
clone_size: -; v_call: TRBV13; j_call: TRBJ2-7; d_call: -; cdr3_nt: TGTGCCAGCAGCTTTCGTGGTAGGACCTACGAGCAGTACTTC; cdr3_aa: CASSFRGRTYEQYF
clone_size: -; v_call: TRBV5-6; j_call: TRBJ1-2; d_call: -; cdr3_nt: TGTGCCAGCAGCTTGGTTTCGGCAACTAACTATGGCTACACCTTC; cdr3_aa: CASSLVSATNYGYTF
clone_size: few; v_call: TRBV6-5; j_call: TRBJ1-6; d_call: -; cdr3_nt: TGTGCCAGCAGTTCCCAACTGCAGGGCTCACCCCTCCACTTT; cdr3_aa: CASSSQLQGSPLHF
clone_size: -; v_call: TRBV4-1; j_call: TRBJ2-7; d_call: TRBD1; cdr3_nt: TGCGCCAGCAGCCACACACCGGGACAGGGGAAGGACGAGCAGTACTTC; cdr3_aa: CASSHTPGQGKDEQYF